The next 15 T cell receptor beta chains were all read from a single sample in a study of T cells in Graves' hyperthyroidism and ophthalmopathy. Amplification of TCR beta CDR3 regions used RNA as the template. With the HTBI primer set, the TCR CDR3 went through a first round of RT-PCR. Each CDR3 protein is one row after TCRdb ran MiXCR on the multiplex PCR reads. The top ten clones hold around 8% of a sample with 500,000 to 600,000 distinct CDR3 sequences, 40% to 55% of them seen once. Input material: peripheral blood or thyroid tissue (not recorded which). The receptors were sampled from a woman between 18 and 29 years old with Graves' hyperthyroidism.

The CDR3 DNA follows: TGTGCCATCCCCAGGACGATAGGGGTCCAGCATTTT. This codes for CAIPRTIGVQHF. V gene TRBV10-3 combines with J gene TRBJ1-5; D perhaps matches TRBD1 (5 bases). Trimming shortened V by 8 bases and J by 12 bases, and 17 bases separated the two germline ends. Germline CDR1 reads ENHRY; CDR2 reads SYGVKD. The CDR3 contains 12 residues.

This clonotype was recorded many times. The rearrangement links TRBV9 to TRBJ2-7; D tentatively reads TRBD1 or TRBD2 (5 bases each). CDR1 is SGDLS and CDR2 is YYNGEE in the germline V gene. The CDR3 loop spans 12 amino acids. Trimming removed 7 bases from V and 6 bases from J, with 14 bases in between. CDR3 amino acids: CASGDLLGEQYF. CDR3 sequence (DNA): TGTGCCAGCGGGGACCTACTGGGCGAGCAGTACTTC.

This clonotype has a single count. This chain uses TRBV7-2 with TRBJ1-2, with TRBD1 as a possible D gene (5 bases). This CDR3 is 13 amino acids long. The V end was cut by 1 base, the J end by 7 bases, with 10 bases between. Germline assignment: CDR1 SGHTA and CDR2 FQGNSA. CDR3 coding DNA: TGTGCCAGCAGCTTAGTAGGGGCGCGTGGCTACACCTTC. It specifies CASSLVGARGYTF.

This clonotype was observed at least ten times. J is TRBJ1-5 and V is TRBV7-9; D gene uncertain. The CDR3 loop spans 14 amino acids. Germline V gene data show CDR1 as SEHNR and CDR2 as FQNEAQ (reference sequence). V was trimmed by 5 bases and J by 2 bases, leaving 10 bases between them. In nucleotides, the CDR3 is TGTGCCAGCAGCCAAGTCGGGGGCAATCAGCCCCAGCATTTT. Translating gives CASSQVGGNQPQHF.

This clonotype occurred many times. The chain recombines TRBV19 with TRBJ2-2; D is undetermined. V was cut by 3 bases and J by 0 bases, with 5 bases left in between. Germline assignment: CDR1 LNHDA and CDR2 SQIVND (reference sequence). The CDR3 consists of 14 residues. CDR3 DNA sequence: TGTGCCAGTAGTATTGGTCCGAACACCGGGGAGCTGTTTTTT. This encodes CASSIGPNTGELFF. Using reference TRBV19 and TRBJ2-2 for the parts outside the CDR3, the full variable domain is DGGITQSPKYLFRKEGQNVTLSCEQNLNHDAMYWYRQDPGQGLRLIYYSQIVNDFQKGDIAEGYSVSREKKESFPLTVTSAQKNPTAFYLCASSIGPNTGELFFGEGSRLTVL.

V and J are TRBV29-1 and TRBJ1-5; 7 positions agree with TRBD1. This CDR3 is 13 amino acids long. Germline CDR1 is SQVTM and CDR2 is ANQGSEA. Germline trimming cut 7 bases from V and 3 bases from J; bases unmatched to any gene: 6. In nucleotides, the CDR3 is TGCAGCGGAAAAGACAGGGCCAATCAGCCCCAGCATTTT. It yields the protein CSGKDRANQPQHF. The variable domain in full, with the rest retrieved from reference TRBV29-1 and TRBJ1-5, is SAVISQKPSRDICQRGTSLTIQCQVDSQVTMMFWYRQQPGQSLTLIATANQGSEATYESGFVIDKFPISRPNLTFSTLTVSNMSPEDSSIYLCSGKDRANQPQHFGDGTRLSIL.

This clonotype appeared many times. V gene TRBV11-2 combines with J gene TRBJ1-3; D unresolved. Germline V gives CDR1 SGHAT, CDR2 FQNNGV. CDR3 length: 13 amino acids. The V end lost 7 bases, the J end lost 8 bases, and 15 bases lay between the germline ends. CDR3 sequence (DNA): TGTGCCAGCATCAAACAGCGAGGCGACACCATATATTTT. Residues: CASIKQRGDTIYF.

This clonotype was recorded many times. The chain carries TRBV19 and TRBJ2-7; D gene unclear. Germline assignment: CDR1 LNHDA and CDR2 SQIVND (reference sequence). The CDR3 sequence is 12 residues long. Trimming removed 9 bases at V and 4 bases at J, with 13 bases between. The CDR3 reads CASTNHGYEQYF. In DNA, the CDR3 is TGTGCCAGCACGAATCATGGGTACGAGCAGTACTTC.

This clonotype was seen ten or more times. This chain connects TRBV27 to TRBJ2-5; D is uncertain. This CDR3 is 11 amino acids long. Between the trimmed V and J ends, which lost 8 bases and 5 bases, there was a span of 9 bases. Per germline, CDR1 MNHEY and CDR2 SMNVEV (reference sequence). The CDR3 DNA follows: TGTGCCAGCGCTCATGAGGAGACCCAGTACTTC. Amino acid sequence: CASAHEETQYF.

This clonotype was counted ten times or more. The V and J genes are TRBV12-5 and TRBJ1-5, with no clear D. Trimming took off 1 base at V and 0 bases at J, with 7 bases between the two ends. CDR1 is LGHNT and CDR2 is FRNRAP in the germline V gene. The CDR3 consists of 15 residues. For the CDR3, the DNA is TGTGCTAGTGGTTTGGGGACGCATAGCAATCAGCCCCAGCATTTT. This gives the protein CASGLGTHSNQPQHF.

This clonotype was observed at least ten times. This chain joins TRBV20-1 and TRBJ2-7, with 7 bases identical to TRBD1. The V gene's germline CDR1 is DFQATT and CDR2 SNEGSKA (reference sequence). V dropped 4 bases and J dropped 2; count of bases not matched to a gene: 8. The CDR3 runs 14 residues. The DNA of the CDR3 is TGCAGTGCTATGGCAAGGGGGCCGACCTACGAGCAGTACTTC. This sequence encodes CSAMARGPTYEQYF.

In regard to this clonotype: The limits of the CDR3 on the DNA are not certain, so only TCRdb's listed CDR3 is given. The chain carries TRBV20-1 and TRBJ2-7; the table's D call of TRBD2 was not tested on the DNA. A total of 18 residues make up the CDR3, ends included. CDR1 and CDR2 from the germline V gene are DFQATT and SNEGSKA (reference sequence). The CDR3 reads CSVAPGSPGGSYTGELYF.

This clonotype was counted a few times. The rearrangement joins TRBV19 to TRBJ1-3; 11 nucleotides match TRBD1. In germline, CDR1 is LNHDA, CDR2 SQIVND (reference sequence). V dropped 1 base and J dropped 0; count of bases not matched to a gene: 8. The CDR3 covers 19 residues. The CDR3 loop is CASSIAFGQGAHSGNTIYF. CDR3 nucleotides: TGTGCCAGTAGTATAGCCTTCGGACAGGGGGCTCACTCTGGAAACACCATATATTTT. Full variable domain (outside the CDR3, taken from reference TRBV19 and TRBJ1-3): DGGITQSPKYLFRKEGQNVTLSCEQNLNHDAMYWYRQDPGQGLRLIYYSQIVNDFQKGDIAEGYSVSREKKESFPLTVTSAQKNPTAFYLCASSIAFGQGAHSGNTIYFGEGSWLTVV.

This clonotype has at least ten counts. V and J are TRBV12-3 or TRBV12-4 and TRBJ2-7; 7 bases line up with TRBD1. V was clipped by 2 bases and J by 6 bases; unmatched bases: 4. CDR3 length equals 13 residues. CDR3 in amino acids: CASSLNRGGEQYF. CDR3 coding DNA: TGTGCCAGCAGTTTAAACAGGGGCGGCGAGCAGTACTTC.

The V and J genes are TRBV10-3 and TRBJ2-7; D is ambiguous. CDR1 and CDR2 from the germline V gene are ENHRY and SYGVKD. V shed 0 bases and J shed 1 base, with 19 bases lying between them. CDR3 size: 18 residues. CDR3 in DNA: TGTGCCATCAGTGAGTCGAAGCTAACCACGAGCGTATCCTACGAGCAGTACTTC. It translates to CAISESKLTTSVSYEQYF.